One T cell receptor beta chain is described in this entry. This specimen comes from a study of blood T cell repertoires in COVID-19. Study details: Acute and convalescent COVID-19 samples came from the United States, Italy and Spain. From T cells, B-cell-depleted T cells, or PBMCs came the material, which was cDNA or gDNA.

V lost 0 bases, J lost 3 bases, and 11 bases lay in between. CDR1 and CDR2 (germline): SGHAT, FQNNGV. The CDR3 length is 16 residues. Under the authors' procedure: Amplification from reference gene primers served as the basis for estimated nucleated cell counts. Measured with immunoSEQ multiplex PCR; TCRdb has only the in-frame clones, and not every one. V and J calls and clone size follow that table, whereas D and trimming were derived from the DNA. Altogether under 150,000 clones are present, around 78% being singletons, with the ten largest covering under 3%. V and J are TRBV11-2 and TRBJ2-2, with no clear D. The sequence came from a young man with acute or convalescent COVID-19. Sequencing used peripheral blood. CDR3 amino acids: CASSLERSLYTGELFF. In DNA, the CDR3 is TGTGCCAGCAGCTTAGAGAGGTCCCTTTACACCGGGGAGCTGTTTTTT.